Each of the 29 T cell receptor beta chains below was sequenced from the same sample in a study of cytomegalovirus exposure and HLA in healthy donors. Libraries were prepared by immunoSEQ multiplex PCR; TCRdb keeps only in-frame clonotypes and omits some of them. The sample includes more than 120,000 clones, over 80% of them seen just once. The sample consisted of PBMCs. These receptors were obtained from a man aged 18 to 29 in good health and CMV-seropositive.

The rearrangement joins TRBV13 to TRBJ2-7; 9 bases match TRBD2. The germline CDR1 and CDR2 sequences are PRHDT and FYEKMQ (reference sequence). CDR3 length equals 16 residues. J gave up 4 bases and V 3 bases, and 10 bases lay outside the gene matches. In nucleotides, the CDR3 is TGTGCCAGCAGCTTGACGGAGGGACTAGCTGGTTACGAGCAGTACTTC. Its protein product is CASSLTEGLAGYEQYF.

The rearrangement uses TRBV7-2 and TRBJ2-2; D might be TRBD1 (6 bases). Looked up from germline, CDR1 is SGHTA and CDR2 is FQGNSA. This CDR3 is built from 15 residues. V lost 5 bases and J lost 5, with 15 bases in between. The CDR3 sequence: CASSRYRDGTGELFF. The CDR3 region has the DNA TGTGCCAGCAGCCGTTACAGGGATGGGACCGGGGAGCTGTTTTTT.

In the case of this clone: Other DNA sequences of this sample code for an identical CDR3. In DNA, the CDR3 is TGTGCCTGGAGTGTGCCGGGACTCAAGCAGTTCTTC. Its translation: CAWSVPGLKQFF. The chain carries TRBV30 and TRBJ2-1; the D gene is possibly TRBD2 (6 bases). The CDR3 has 12 amino acids. Per the germline V gene, CDR1 is GTSNPN and CDR2 is SVGIG (reference sequence). The V end was cut by 0 bases, the J end by 11 bases, with 11 bases between.

The sample holds one count of this clone. The chain employs TRBV7-9 and TRBJ2-3, with 8 bases lining up with TRBD1. This CDR3 comprises 14 residues. The germline V gene encodes CDR1 SEHNR and CDR2 FQNEAQ (reference sequence). V trimming: 7 bases; J trimming: 5 bases; junction bases outside the gene matches: 8. Here the CDR3 reads CASTFGQGEDTQYF. The CDR3 region has the DNA TGTGCCAGCACATTCGGACAGGGAGAAGATACGCAGTATTTT.

The chain carries TRBV2 and TRBJ1-1, with D unresolved. Trimming took 5 bases from V and 4 from J, leaving 14 bases between them. The CDR3 consists of 14 residues. Germline CDR1 is SNHLY and CDR2 is FYNNEI. The CDR3 DNA sequence: TGTGCCAGCAGTCCGACCCCGGGGAGCACTGAAGCTTTCTTT. Translation gives CASSPTPGSTEAFF.

This clone was observed a single time. The rearrangement joins TRBV19 to TRBJ1-5; 9 nucleotides match TRBD1. CDR1 is LNHDA and CDR2 is SQIVND in the germline V gene (reference sequence). The CDR3 runs to 18 residues. Trimming cost V 0 bases and J 2 bases; bases outside gene matches: 8. The CDR3 DNA reads TGTGCCAGTAGTATAGATGCGGACAGGGGATATGGCAATCAGCCCCAGCATTTT. Its protein is CASSIDADRGYGNQPQHF.

A remark on this clone: The identical CDR3 is also encoded by other nucleotide sequences in the sample. The rearrangement links TRBV28 to TRBJ1-5, with TRBD1 as a possible D gene (5 bases). Deletions cut 5 bases from V and 7 bases from J, with 9 bases between. The CDR3 covers 12 residues. Germline V lookup: CDR1 MDHEN, CDR2 SYDVKM. The CDR3 reads CASSRGGQPQHF. The DNA of the CDR3 is TGTGCCAGCAGTCGGGGGGGACAGCCCCAGCATTTT.

The chain has TRBV27 and TRBJ2-1, with 10 bases fitting TRBD2. There are 17 residues in the CDR3. Germline CDR1 is MNHEY and CDR2 is SMNVEV (reference sequence). With 0 bases clipped from V and 2 bases from J, the junction kept 4 bases outside the gene matches. DNA of the CDR3: TGTGCCAGCAGTTTATCGACTAGCGGGCGACCCTACAATGAGCAGTTCTTC. Translated, it gives CASSLSTSGRPYNEQFF.

The rearrangement uses TRBV28 and TRBJ1-3; the D is unclear. Germline loops: CDR1 MDHEN, CDR2 SYDVKM. There are 14 residues in the CDR3. V was shortened by 4 bases and J by 1 base, with 8 bases between the two germline ends. The CDR3 loop is CASSSTGSGNTIYF. In nucleotides, the CDR3 is TGTGCCAGCAGTTCGACTGGTTCTGGAAACACCATATATTTT.

The V and J genes are TRBV7-2 and TRBJ1-2; D ambiguous. This CDR3 contains 13 residues. Germline V gene lookup returns CDR1 SGHTA and CDR2 FQGNSA. The ends were cut back, 1 base at V and 2 bases at J, with 5 bases in the middle. CDR3 sequence reads: CASSLEANYGYTF. The CDR3 DNA sequence: TGTGCCAGCAGCTTAGAAGCCAACTATGGCTACACCTTC. The entire variable domain, with the rest obtained from reference TRBV7-2 and TRBJ1-2, is as follows: GAGVSQSPSNKVTEKGKDVELRCDPISGHTALYWYRQSLGQGLEFLIYFQGNSAPDKSGLPSDRFSAERTGGSVSTLTIQRTQQEDSAVYLCASSLEANYGYTFGSGTRLTVV.

This clone was recorded only once. The chain links TRBV30 to TRBJ2-3; TRBD2 is a possible D gene (6 bases). CDR3 length: 13 amino acids. Germline CDR1 reads GTSNPN; CDR2 reads SVGIG (reference sequence). Trimming removed 2 bases at V and 8 bases at J, with 14 bases between. This CDR3 is CAWSPGGRSTQYF. The CDR3 DNA is TGTGCCTGGAGTCCCGGGGGACGGTCTACGCAGTATTTT. Filled out from reference TRBV30 and TRBJ2-3, the complete variable domain reads SQTIHQWPATLVQPVGSPLSLECTVEGTSNPNLYWYRQAAGRGLQLLFYSVGIGQISSEVPQNLSASRPQDRQFILSSKKLLLSDSGFYLCAWSPGGRSTQYFGPGTRLTVL.

In DNA, the CDR3 is TGTGCCAGCAGACTAGCTGGCGAGCAGTACTTC. This encodes CASRLAGEQYF. J is TRBJ2-7 and V is TRBV6-5; a weak D match, TRBD2 (6 bases). The CDR3 covers 11 residues. Germline-derived CDR1 and CDR2 are MNHEY and SVGAGI. With 6 bases removed from V and 6 bases from J, the gap between germline ends came to 9 bases.

The V gene is TRBV7-3, the J gene TRBJ1-6; 7 positions match TRBD1. CDR1 SGHTA and CDR2 FQGTGA come from the germline V gene. The CDR3 runs 15 residues. V lost 5 bases, J lost 7 bases, and 8 bases stayed unmatched. The CDR3: CASSPTTGRNSPLHF. CDR3 DNA sequence: TGTGCCAGCAGCCCCACGACAGGGAGAAATTCACCCCTCCACTTT.

The chain joins TRBV11-2 to TRBJ1-1; no firm D call. Trimming took 5 bases from V and 4 from J, leaving 5 bases between them. The CDR3 is made up of 11 amino acids. Germline values: CDR1 SGHAT, CDR2 FQNNGV. The CDR3 sequence is CASSLSTEAFF. The CDR3 DNA reads as TGTGCCAGCAGCCTTAGCACTGAAGCTTTCTTT.

The V gene is TRBV29-1, the J gene TRBJ1-1, with D perhaps TRBD1 (5 bases). The V and J ends lost 7 bases and 4 bases respectively, with 16 bases between them. Germline V gene sequence: CDR1 SQVTM, CDR2 ANQGSEA. This CDR3 is 13 amino acids long. CDR3 bases: TGCAGCGGTCTCAGGGAAGGCGGCACTGAAGCTTTCTTT. It translates to CSGLREGGTEAFF.

The genes are TRBV23-1 and TRBJ1-1; D is ambiguous. TRBV23-1 is filed as an ORF, its function uncertain. There are 12 residues in the CDR3. V lost 8 bases and J lost 3, with 10 bases in between. The CDR3 region is CASVEPHTEAFF. The CDR3 nucleotides are TGCGCCAGCGTCGAGCCCCACACTGAAGCTTTCTTT.

The chain carries TRBV27 and TRBJ2-7; no clear D. CDR1 is MNHEY and CDR2 is SMNVEV in the germline V gene (reference sequence). Trimming pared 2 bases from V and 4 bases from J, leaving 18 bases between. CDR3 size: 16 residues. The CDR3 DNA is TGTGCCAGCAGTTTAACACCTCTAGGTTTATGGTACGAGCAGTACTTC. Its protein is CASSLTPLGLWYEQYF.

The chain combines TRBV18 with TRBJ1-2; TRBD1 matches 8 bases. The V segment lost 2 bases and the J segment 3 bases; nucleotides outside the gene matches: 5. CDR3 length: 15 residues. Germline assignment: CDR1 KGHSH and CDR2 LQKENI. CDR3 DNA sequence: TGTGCCAGCTCACCAGAGACAGGGGATGACTATGGCTACACCTTC. This codes for CASSPETGDDYGYTF.

CDR3 coding DNA: TGTGCCAGCAGCTTAGCTAGCGGTTCTTACGAGCAGTACTTC. Protein sequence: CASSLASGSYEQYF. The rearrangement uses TRBV11-2 and TRBJ2-7; 7 nucleotides match TRBD2. The CDR3 extends over 14 amino acids. The germline gives CDR1 SGHAT, CDR2 FQNNGV. The V gene end was trimmed by 1 base and the J gene end by 4 bases; junction bases not matched to a gene: 4.

The genes are TRBV7-2 and TRBJ2-6; TRBD1 aligns across 9 bases. V lost 5 bases and J lost 0; bases outside the gene matches: 2. The germline V gene encodes CDR1 SGHTA and CDR2 FQGNSA. CDR3 length: 16 amino acids. DNA for the CDR3: TGTGCCAGCAGCGGACAGGGGATCTCTGGGGCCAACGTCCTGACTTTC. This translates into CASSGQGISGANVLTF.

The chain recombines TRBV9 with TRBJ1-5, with 7 nucleotides matching TRBD1. CDR3 length: 15 amino acids. Germline V gene lookup returns CDR1 SGDLS and CDR2 YYNGEE. The V and J ends lost 4 bases and 3 bases, in that order; junction bases with no gene match: 7. Here the CDR3 reads CASSPQGDLNQPQHF. CDR3 sequence (DNA): TGTGCCAGCAGCCCCCAGGGGGACCTCAATCAGCCCCAGCATTTT.

V gene TRBV4-1 combines with J gene TRBJ2-1, with D uncertain. CDR3 length equals 15 residues. Trimming took 3 bases from V and 0 from J, leaving 9 bases between them. Germline V CDR1 and CDR2: MGHRA, YSYEKL. DNA of the CDR3: TGCGCCAGCAGCCACCTCGAGAGCTCCTACAATGAGCAGTTCTTC. Translated, it gives CASSHLESSYNEQFF.

This clone showed up just once. The genes are TRBV29-1 and TRBJ1-4; weak D call: TRBD1 (6 bases). The V and J ends lost 7 bases and 5 bases respectively, with 14 bases between them. From germline, CDR1 is SQVTM and CDR2 ANQGSEA. The CDR3 length is 13 residues. The CDR3 region is CSAQGSPNEKLFF. CDR3 nucleotide sequence: TGCAGCGCCCAGGGGTCCCCAAATGAAAAACTGTTTTTT.

V and J are TRBV13 and TRBJ1-2; D is possibly TRBD1 (5 bases). This CDR3 comprises 13 residues. In germline, CDR1 is PRHDT, CDR2 FYEKMQ (reference sequence). V shed 0 bases and J shed 4 bases, with 6 bases lying between them. CDR3 residues: CASSLGQGYGYTF. CDR3 sequence (DNA): TGTGCCAGCAGCTTAGGGCAGGGCTATGGCTACACCTTC.

Concerning this clone: The germline gene is not matched at one end of the junction; a read error may be the cause. This CDR3 reads CASRKTGGFLDF. In DNA, the CDR3 is TGTGCCAGCAGAAAGACAGGGGGCTTCTTGGACTTC. The chain combines TRBV28 with TRBJ2-7; 10 bases line up with TRBD1. The CDR3 spans 12 residues. Germline V gene sequence: CDR1 MDHEN, CDR2 SYDVKM.

This chain joins TRBV2 and TRBJ2-5; 9 nucleotides agree with TRBD1. The J call is uncertain, as TRBJ2-7 better fits the DNA end. Germline V CDR1 and CDR2: SNHLY, FYNNEI. The CDR3 is 15 residues long. The CDR3 coding sequence is TGTGCCAGCAGTCTCTCGGGACAGGGAAATTACGAGCAGTACTTC. This sequence encodes CASSLSGQGNYEQYF.

As regards this clone: One end of the junction is discordant with germline, which a read error may explain. The rearrangement links TRBV5-4 to TRBJ1-1; D not certain. This CDR3 is 15 amino acids long. Germline V gene lookup returns CDR1 SGHNT and CDR2 YYREEE (reference sequence). The CDR3, as DNA: TGTGCCAGCAGCTTGGATCTCGATCACTACACAGAAGCTTTCTTT. This encodes CASSLDLDHYTEAFF.

This chain links TRBV7-9 with TRBJ2-7, with D tentatively TRBD1 (5 bases). Germline V gives CDR1 SEHNR, CDR2 FQNEAQ (reference sequence). Deletions cut 3 bases from V and 5 bases from J, with 11 bases between. The CDR3 totals 13 residues. The CDR3 loop is CASSFSGMHEQYF. CDR3 bases: TGTGCCAGCAGCTTTTCAGGGATGCACGAGCAGTACTTC.

The chain uses TRBV6-1 and TRBJ2-1, with 10 bases fitting TRBD2. This CDR3 region has 13 residues. Germline CDR1 and CDR2: MNHNS and SASEGT. V trimming: 10 bases; J trimming: 8 bases; junction bases outside the gene matches: 8. CDR3 bases: TGTGCCACCAGCGGGAGGGCCGCTTATGAGCAGTTCTTC. Translated: CATSGRAAYEQFF.